This TCR beta chain was profiled in a study of shared clonotypes between healthy human individuals. Replicate sorted-subset PCRs were loaded with around 220 ng DNA, 31,000 or so T cell genomes. Under the authors' procedure: Filtering of immunoSEQ junctional sequences could not match full-length read filtering. TCRdb's copy holds only in-frame clones and misses some; the assay was immunoSEQ multiplex PCR. That table gives V, J and clone size, and the DNA gave D and trimming. The data hold about 2.3 million clones, with roughly 93% observed a single time. Germline V CDR1 and CDR2: SGHKS, YYEKEE (reference sequence). The CDR3 runs 15 residues. Trimming stripped 6 bases from V and 0 bases from J, with 12 bases between.

Sequencing used naive CD4+ T cells from PBMCs. Subset denoted: CD45RA+ positively selected. The chain uses TRBV5-5 and TRBJ1-4; D unclear. This sequence originates from a man between 18 and 29 years old in good health. Some clones in this sample may be carry-over from other donors' samples. The CDR3 nucleotides read TGTGCCAGCACCCTGGGCCCAGCAACTAATGAAAAACTGTTTTTT. Amino acid sequence: CASTLGPATNEKLFF. Variable domain in full (rest from reference TRBV5-5 and TRBJ1-4): DAGVTQSPTHLIKTRGQQVTLRCSPISGHKSVSWYQQVLGQGPQFIFQYYEKEERGRGNFPDRFSARQFPNYSSELNVNALLLGDSALYLCASTLGPATNEKLFFGSGTQLSVL.